A single sample gave rise to the 2 T cell receptor beta chains below, sequenced in a study of cytomegalovirus exposure and HLA in healthy donors. In the PCR, 60 Vbeta and 13 Jbeta primers were used. Sequencing used immunoSEQ multiplex PCR; TCRdb keeps in-frame clones, though not all of them. The sample yields over 110,000 clones, around 73% seen once. Sample: PBMCs. The receptors shown here come from a female donor in good health and CMV-seronegative.

CDR3 region: CASSDVRVSSYNEQFF. The CDR3, as DNA: TGTGCCAGCAGCGACGTCAGGGTTAGCTCCTACAATGAGCAGTTCTTC. This chain links TRBV25-1 with TRBJ2-1, with a tentative D call TRBD1 (5 bases). CDR1 is MGHDK, CDR2 SYGVNS, per germline. The CDR3 has 16 residues. The V and J ends lost 6 bases and 0 bases respectively, with 15 bases between them.

The chain joins TRBV29-1 to TRBJ1-1; 8 bases agree with TRBD1. V shed 0 bases, J shed 6 bases, and the junction held 9 bases outside the gene matches. The germline V gene has CDR1 SQVTM and CDR2 ANQGSEA. The CDR3 has 15 amino acids. The CDR3 DNA is TGCAGCGTTGAAGATCCGGACAGGGATGTACCTGAAGCTTTCTTT. It encodes CSVEDPDRDVPEAFF.